Shown below are 10 T cell receptor beta chains from a single sample sequenced in a study of control samples from healthy donors and cancer patients. Profiling relied on immunoSEQ multiplex PCR, and the TCRdb table lists in-frame clones only, not all of them. The sample shows 150,000 to 200,000 clones, roughly 89% of them seen only once. The source material was blood. These receptors originate from a woman aged 45-65 years in good health.

This rearrangement joins TRBV3-1 (or the pseudogene TRBV3-2) to TRBJ1-2; 7 bases map to TRBD1. J lost 5 bases, V lost 2 bases, and 2 bases had no gene match. The CDR3 covers 13 residues. CDR1 is LGHDT and CDR2 is YNNKEL in the germline V gene (reference sequence). CDR3 protein: CASSQNRGYGYTF. In nucleotides, the CDR3 is TGTGCCAGCAGCCAAAACAGGGGATATGGCTACACCTTC.

This clone has just one count. J is TRBJ1-4 and V is TRBV5-5; a possible D gene is TRBD1 (6 bases). The germline CDR1 and CDR2 sequences are SGHKS and YYEKEE (reference sequence). Trimming removed 2 bases from V and 0 bases from J, with 8 bases in between. The CDR3 consists of 15 residues. The CDR3 reads CASSFGQTTNEKLFF. The DNA of the CDR3 is TGTGCCAGCAGCTTTGGACAGACAACTAATGAAAAACTGTTTTTT.

The gene calls are TRBV19 and TRBJ1-3, with 10 bases identical to TRBD1. V was pared by 5 bases and J by 2 bases, with 6 bases of the junction left unmatched. The germline V gene encodes CDR1 LNHDA and CDR2 SQIVND (reference sequence). The CDR3 runs 16 residues. CDR3 DNA sequence: TGTGCCAGTAGTCGGGACAGGGGTCTACCTGGAAACACCATATATTTT. Amino acid sequence: CASSRDRGLPGNTIYF.

The chain is built from TRBV5-5 and TRBJ1-3, with TRBD1 identical over 9 bases. The length of the CDR3 is 15 residues. CDR1 and CDR2 (germline): SGHKS, YYEKEE (reference sequence). V was pared by 2 bases and J by 4 bases, with 4 bases of the junction left unmatched. The CDR3 nucleotides are TGTGCCAGCAGCTTCACAGGGGGCCACGGAAACACCATATATTTT. It encodes CASSFTGGHGNTIYF.

CDR3 in amino acids: CASSQRGQGKKSEQYF. In nucleotides, the CDR3 is TGCGCCAGCAGCCAAAGGGGACAGGGGAAGAAGTCCGAGCAGTACTTC. The chain employs TRBV4-1 and TRBJ2-7, with TRBD1 matching over 10 bases. Germline CDR1 and CDR2: MGHRA and YSYEKL. J lost 6 bases, V lost 2 bases, and 10 bases had no gene match. The CDR3 runs 16 residues.

The CDR3 loop reads CAIRASGGATDTQYF. As DNA, the CDR3 is TGTGCCATCCGGGCTAGCGGGGGGGCAACAGATACGCAGTATTTT. The gene calls are TRBV10-3 and TRBJ2-3; TRBD2 matches at 12 bases. This CDR3 is 15 amino acids long. J gave up 3 bases and V 8 bases, and 6 bases lay outside the gene matches. From germline, CDR1 is ENHRY and CDR2 SYGVKD.

This clone was seen only a few times. The chain carries TRBV10-3 and TRBJ1-5; TRBD1 matches at 8 bases. Losses at the gene ends were 4 bases for V and 7 bases for J; bases not matched to a gene: 9. The CDR3 covers 15 residues. Per germline, CDR1 ENHRY and CDR2 SYGVKD. This CDR3 is CAISGEGQGGQPQHF. In DNA, the CDR3 is TGTGCCATCAGTGGCGAAGGACAGGGTGGGCAGCCCCAGCATTTT.

This clone was picked up one time. The V and J genes are TRBV6-5 and TRBJ1-1; D not resolved. The CDR3 has 13 residues. Trimming took off 5 bases at V and 5 bases at J, with 12 bases between the two ends. Germline loops: CDR1 MNHEY, CDR2 SVGAGI. The CDR3 here is CASSPREKTEAFF. CDR3 bases: TGTGCCAGCAGTCCCCGGGAGAAAACTGAAGCTTTCTTT.

The chain employs TRBV6-1 and TRBJ1-5; TRBD1 agrees at 12 bases. The length of the CDR3 is 19 residues. J lost 0 bases, V lost 4 bases, and 10 bases had no gene match. The germline V gene encodes CDR1 MNHNS and CDR2 SASEGT. The CDR3 protein is CASSVGTGGAGGSNQPQHF. The CDR3, as DNA: TGTGCCAGCAGTGTCGGGACAGGGGGCGCGGGGGGTAGCAATCAGCCCCAGCATTTT.

The chain is built from TRBV7-3 and TRBJ2-3, with 14 bases matching TRBD2. Germline CDR1 and CDR2: SGHTA and FQGTGA. This CDR3 has 17 residues. V shed 1 base, J shed 3 bases, and the junction held 3 bases outside the gene matches. CDR3 coding DNA: TGTGCCAGCAGCTTAAGGGGACTAGCGGGGGATACAGATACGCAGTATTTT. Translated, it gives CASSLRGLAGDTDTQYF.